These 19 T cell receptor beta chains were sequenced from one sample in a study of blood T cell repertoires in COVID-19. The method was immunoSEQ multiplex PCR; TCRdb's version includes in-frame clones alone and lacks a portion of them. This table has fewer than 250,000 clones, over 90% appearing once. The sequenced sample consisted of peripheral blood. These receptors all come from a young man with COVID-19, enrolled during active disease.

In this sample, this clone turned up many times. The chain recombines TRBV18 with TRBJ2-7; no clear D. The V end lost 0 bases, the J end lost 6 bases, and 12 bases lay between the germline ends. This CDR3 is 14 amino acids long. The V gene's germline CDR1 is KGHSH and CDR2 LQKENI. In DNA form, the CDR3 reads TGTGCCAGCTCACCACCTACCCCGGAGAGCGAGCAGTACTTC. Protein: CASSPPTPESEQYF.

The rearrangement links TRBV11-3 to TRBJ2-5, with D maybe TRBD1 (5 bases). This CDR3 region has 13 residues. V lost 1 base to trimming and J lost 9 bases, with 12 bases between them. Germline CDR1 SGHNT, CDR2 YENEEA. The chain's CDR3 is CASSLGTKGAQYF. The CDR3, as DNA: TGTGCCAGCAGCTTAGGGACCAAAGGGGCCCAGTACTTC.

This sequence joins TRBV7-6 and TRBJ2-7, with TRBD2 identical over 7 bases. CDR3 length equals 14 residues. J lost 3 bases, V lost 1 base, and 3 bases had no gene match. CDR1 is SGHVS, CDR2 FNYEAQ, per germline. CDR3 residues: CASSLDGGGYEQYF. In nucleotides, the CDR3 is TGTGCCAGCAGCTTAGATGGGGGGGGCTACGAGCAGTACTTC.

V gene TRBV29-1 combines with J gene TRBJ2-1, with D hard to call. The CDR3 totals 12 residues. Germline V gives CDR1 SQVTM, CDR2 ANQGSEA. V was trimmed by 1 base and J by 12 bases, leaving 13 bases between them. The CDR3 coding sequence is TGCAGCGTTGAAGGCGGAAAGGTTGCGCAGTTCTTC. Translation: CSVEGGKVAQFF.

This chain connects TRBV19 to TRBJ2-1, with a weak D call TRBD2 (5 bases). Trimming stripped 3 bases from V and 5 bases from J, with 14 bases between. There are 15 residues in the CDR3. Germline assignment: CDR1 LNHDA and CDR2 SQIVND (reference sequence). In DNA form, the CDR3 reads TGTGCCAGTAGTATGAGCGGCCTTCGGGACAATGAGCAGTTCTTC. Translation gives CASSMSGLRDNEQFF.

The sample holds one count of this clone. The CDR3 DNA reads TGTGCCAGCAGCGTAGCTGCGGGTTACAATGAGCAGTTCTTC. Residues: CASSVAAGYNEQFF. The chain is built from TRBV9 and TRBJ2-1; a weak D match, TRBD2 (5 bases). With 0 bases removed from V and 4 bases from J, the gap between germline ends came to 8 bases. The CDR3 length is 14 residues. Germline loops: CDR1 SGDLS, CDR2 YYNGEE.

The rearrangement joins TRBV6-1 to TRBJ2-2; perhaps TRBD2 as D (7 bases). The ends were cut back, 0 bases at V and 5 bases at J, with 10 bases in the middle. The CDR3 consists of 15 residues. The V gene's germline CDR1 is MNHNS and CDR2 SASEGT. CDR3 DNA sequence: TGTGCCAGCAGTGAAGCTGGGGGGGCGACCGGGGAGCTGTTTTTT. Its protein is CASSEAGGATGELFF.

This clone was counted a single time. The chain links TRBV9 to TRBJ1-4; a possible D gene is TRBD1 (5 bases). The CDR3 length is 18 residues. Trimming stripped 0 bases from V and 0 bases from J, with 15 bases between. Germline values: CDR1 SGDLS, CDR2 YYNGEE. CDR3 coding DNA: TGTGCCAGCAGCGTAGGGTACAGGTCCCCGGCAACTAATGAAAAACTGTTTTTT. It translates to CASSVGYRSPATNEKLFF.

Worth noting for this clone: Additional DNA sequences in this sample encode the identical CDR3. The rearrangement joins TRBV9 to TRBJ2-1; tentative D call: TRBD1 (5 bases). Germline CDR1 and CDR2: SGDLS and YYNGEE. CDR3 length: 12 amino acids. Trimming cost V 2 bases and J 8 bases, with 8 bases left between them. In DNA, the CDR3 is TGTGCCAGCAGCGTTCAGGGCGATGAGCAGTTCTTC. Translated: CASSVQGDEQFF.

The CDR3 sequence: CATLDRDAEAFF. In DNA form, the CDR3 reads TGTGCCACTTTGGATCGGGATGCTGAAGCTTTCTTT. This chain links TRBV19 with TRBJ1-1; D not certain. The CDR3 totals 12 residues. Per the germline V gene, CDR1 is LNHDA and CDR2 is SQIVND (reference sequence). V was clipped by 10 bases and J by 6 bases, with 15 bases between them.

This chain links TRBV6-1 with TRBJ1-1, with 7 bases aligning to TRBD1. The germline V gene encodes CDR1 MNHNS and CDR2 SASEGT. The length of the CDR3 is 16 residues. V trimming: 2 bases; J trimming: 0 bases; junction bases outside the gene matches: 6. The DNA for the CDR3 is TGTGCCAGCAGTGAATCGAGGGGGCTACTGAACACTGAAGCTTTCTTT. Amino acid sequence: CASSESRGLLNTEAFF.

The sample holds a few counts of this clone. V gene TRBV19 combines with J gene TRBJ1-6; the D gene is possibly TRBD1 (6 bases). This CDR3 has 14 amino acids. V lost 6 bases, J lost 11 bases, and 17 bases lay in between. CDR1 and CDR2 from the germline V gene are LNHDA and SQIVND (reference sequence). DNA for the CDR3: TGTGCCAGTAGACAACAGGGAGTAATAACACCCCTCCACTTT. Its protein product is CASRQQGVITPLHF.

The V call is TRBV19, the J call TRBJ1-2; no clear D gene. The CDR3 contains 14 residues. CDR1 and CDR2 from the germline V gene are LNHDA and SQIVND (reference sequence). V was trimmed by 9 bases and J by 1 base, leaving 15 bases between them. This CDR3 reads CASAREPSNYGYTF. CDR3 bases: TGTGCCAGCGCCCGGGAGCCGAGTAACTATGGCTACACCTTC.

CDR3 region: CASSRGDLTDTQYF. CDR3 in DNA: TGTGCCTCCTCGCGGGGGGACCTCACAGATACGCAGTATTTT. The J gene is TRBJ2-3, the V gene TRBV7-9, with 8 bases matching TRBD2. The germline gives CDR1 SEHNR, CDR2 FQNEAQ (reference sequence). V lost 11 bases to trimming and J lost 2 bases; unmatched junction nucleotides: 9. The CDR3 sequence is 14 residues long.

Points on this clone: The sample carries other DNA sequences with the same CDR3. The chain links TRBV19 to TRBJ1-6, with 9 bases identical to TRBD1. Unmatched junction bases numbered 3, after V lost 6 bases and J lost 6 bases. Germline V gene lookup returns CDR1 LNHDA and CDR2 SQIVND (reference sequence). This CDR3 has 14 residues. As DNA, the CDR3 is TGTGCCAGTAGGCCGGGACAGGGTAATTCACCCCTCCACTTT. It encodes CASRPGQGNSPLHF.

This chain links TRBV2 with TRBJ2-7; D is unclear. In germline, CDR1 is SNHLY, CDR2 FYNNEI. Trimming removed 2 bases from V and 1 base from J, with 12 bases in between. The CDR3 contains 15 residues. The CDR3 DNA reads TGTGCCAGCAGTGAATGGCGGCAGCGATCCTACGAGCAGTACTTC. Its translation: CASSEWRQRSYEQYF.

The chain employs TRBV6-5 and TRBJ2-1, with 11 nucleotides matching TRBD1. This CDR3 has 15 residues. Germline V CDR1 and CDR2: MNHEY, SVGAGI. Trimming took 0 bases from V and 5 from J; bases not matched to a gene: 0. The CDR3 here is CASSYSGQGDNEQFF. DNA of the CDR3: TGTGCCAGCAGTTACTCGGGACAGGGGGACAATGAGCAGTTCTTC.

This clone was seen once. This chain connects TRBV20-1 to TRBJ1-1; D is undetermined. The length of the CDR3 is 12 residues. Trimming cost V 3 bases and J 6 bases, with 11 bases left between them. Germline V gives CDR1 DFQATT, CDR2 SNEGSKA (reference sequence). The CDR3 nucleotides are TGCAGTGCTAGTTTAGTACCCCCTGAAGCTTTCTTT. It is translated as CSASLVPPEAFF.

The chain is built from TRBV4-1 and TRBJ1-2, with 7 bases fitting TRBD1. V lost 0 bases, J lost 4 bases, and 14 bases stayed unmatched. The CDR3 extends over 18 amino acids. The V gene's germline CDR1 is MGHRA and CDR2 YSYEKL. The CDR3 DNA reads TGCGCCAGCAGCCAAGACGACGGTGGGGACAGATCAAGCTATGGCTACACCTTC. Translated: CASSQDDGGDRSSYGYTF.